The TCR beta chain under discussion was sequenced for a study of T-cell memory formation after mild COVID-19. TCRdb ran MiXCR on the 5' RACE reads and lists one entry per CDR3 protein. The sample has about half a million distinct CDR3 sequences; 15% to 20% are singletons. Germline CDR1 and CDR2: SGDLS and YYNGEE. The CDR3 is 16 amino acids. The V gene end was trimmed by 3 bases and the J gene end by 6 bases; junction bases not matched to a gene: 6. This clonotype has more than one count but fewer than ten. The sequenced sample consisted of PBMCs or a T cell subset sorted from them (not recorded which). The V call is TRBV9, the J call TRBJ2-3, with 14 positions matching TRBD2. This clonotype was obtained from an adult woman who had mild COVID-19 (a few samples of this study predate the infection). Cell type and time point are not known. DNA of the CDR3: TGTGCCAGCAGCGCGACTAGCGGGGGGGCCGGGGATACGCAGTATTTT. This codes for CASSATSGGAGDTQYF. The full variable domain, with the rest looked up from reference TRBV9 and TRBJ2-3, is DSGVTQTPKHLITATGQRVTLRCSPRSGDLSVYWYQQSLDQGLQFLIQYYNGEERAKGNILERFSAQQFPDLHSELNLSSLELGDSALYFCASSATSGGAGDTQYFGPGTRLTVL.